These 20 T cell receptor beta chains came from one sample sequenced in a study of blood T cell repertoires in COVID-19. Here immunoSEQ multiplex PCR was the method, and the copy in TCRdb shows in-frame clones only, minus some. The table shows roughly 200,000 clones, with about 90% occurring only once. What was sequenced was PBMCs or T cells enriched from blood (not recorded which). The source of these receptors is a man aged 30 to 39 who had recovered from COVID-19.

The genes are TRBV7-9 and TRBJ1-2; tentative D call: TRBD1 (6 bases). V was pared by 2 bases and J by 3 bases, with 16 bases between. The CDR3 has 16 amino acids. Germline V gene lookup returns CDR1 SEHNR and CDR2 FQNEAQ (reference sequence). CDR3 sequence reads: CASSLTITAGDYGYTF. The DNA for the CDR3 is TGTGCCAGCAGCTTAACCATAACGGCAGGGGACTATGGCTACACCTTC.

This chain links TRBV5-4 with TRBJ1-1; D is uncertain. Trimming shortened V by 1 base and J by 4 bases, and 14 bases separated the two germline ends. Germline V CDR1 and CDR2: SGHNT, YYREEE (reference sequence). The CDR3 loop spans 15 amino acids. CDR3 bases: TGTGCCAGCAGCTTGAATGCGGAAATGGGCACTGAAGCTTTCTTT. This codes for CASSLNAEMGTEAFF.

This chain joins TRBV5-1 and TRBJ1-1; 9 bases fit TRBD1. In germline, CDR1 is SGHRS, CDR2 YFSETQ. Germline trimming cut 5 bases from V and 0 bases from J; bases unmatched to any gene: 5. This CDR3 is 15 amino acids long. The CDR3 nucleotides are TGCGCCAGCAGGGCAGGGACAGGGATGAACACTGAAGCTTTCTTT. This gives the protein CASRAGTGMNTEAFF. Based on the CDR3 plus reference TRBV5-1 and TRBJ1-1, the full variable domain is KAGVTQTPRYLIKTRGQQVTLSCSPISGHRSVSWYQQTPGQGLQFLFEYFSETQRNKGNFPGRFSGRQFSNSRSEMNVSTLELGDSALYLCASRAGTGMNTEAFFGQGTRLTVV.

The chain couples TRBV24-1 to TRBJ2-1; 10 nucleotides agree with TRBD2. V dropped 4 bases and J dropped 3; count of bases not matched to a gene: 5. From germline, CDR1 is KGHDR and CDR2 SFDVKD. The CDR3 runs 16 residues. CDR3 region: CATSDATSGIYNEQFF. CDR3 DNA: TGTGCCACCAGTGACGCCACTAGCGGGATCTACAATGAGCAGTTCTTC.

The V gene is TRBV4-3, the J gene TRBJ1-4; D ambiguous. In germline, CDR1 is LGHNA, CDR2 YSLEER. Trimming shortened V by 3 bases and J by 8 bases, and 7 bases separated the two germline ends. The CDR3 runs to 12 residues. This CDR3 reads CASSHLNEKLFF. CDR3 sequence (DNA): TGCGCCAGCAGCCACCTAAACGAAAAACTGTTTTTT.

The J gene is TRBJ2-1, the V gene TRBV7-8; D remains unclear. The V and J ends lost 2 bases and 8 bases respectively, with 10 bases between them. CDR1 and CDR2 from the germline V gene are SGHVS and FQNEAQ. The CDR3 totals 13 residues. The DNA of the CDR3 is TGTGCCAGCAGCTTACTCGGGTACCATGAGCAGTTCTTC. As protein: CASSLLGYHEQFF.

The genes are TRBV2 and TRBJ2-3, with 12 bases aligning to TRBD2. The CDR3 contains 18 residues. J was trimmed by 0 bases and V by 5 bases; bases with no gene match: 9. CDR1 SNHLY and CDR2 FYNNEI come from the germline V gene. The DNA of the CDR3 is TGTGCCAGCAGTTACGGGACTAGCGGGTACTTCAGCACAGATACGCAGTATTTT. Protein product: CASSYGTSGYFSTDTQYF.

The rearrangement links TRBV30 to TRBJ2-1, with D possibly being TRBD1 (6 bases). The germline V gene encodes CDR1 GTSNPN and CDR2 SVGIG (reference sequence). V was shortened by 1 base and J by 1 base, with 11 bases between the two germline ends. The CDR3 has 15 amino acids. The CDR3: CAWSGYRDSYNEQFF. In nucleotides, the CDR3 is TGTGCCTGGAGTGGGTACAGGGATTCCTACAATGAGCAGTTCTTC.

This clone has just one count. The CDR3: CASSFERGSYEQYF. DNA for the CDR3: TGCGCCAGCAGCTTCGAGCGGGGGTCCTACGAGCAGTACTTC. J is TRBJ2-7 and V is TRBV5-1, with 8 bases that match TRBD2. J lost 1 base, V lost 2 bases, and 2 bases had no gene match. This CDR3 contains 14 residues. Germline CDR1 is SGHRS and CDR2 is YFSETQ.

V is TRBV28 and J is TRBJ2-7, with a possible D match to TRBD2 (6 bases). The CDR3 sequence is 14 residues long. The germline V gene has CDR1 MDHEN and CDR2 SYDVKM. The V end lost 2 bases, the J end lost 3 bases, and 11 bases lay between the germline ends. The chain's CDR3 is CASSLVAAGYEQYF. The CDR3 DNA reads TGTGCCAGCAGTTTAGTAGCGGCCGGCTACGAGCAGTACTTC.

The chain has TRBV3-1 (or the pseudogene TRBV3-2) and TRBJ2-1; the match to TRBD1 covers 10 bases. This CDR3 has 17 amino acids. The V gene end was trimmed by 0 bases and the J gene end by 1 base; junction bases not matched to a gene: 3. CDR1 is LGHDT, CDR2 YNNKEL, per germline (reference sequence). DNA for the CDR3: TGTGCCAGCAGCCAAGACGGGGACAGGGGATCCTACAATGAGCAGTTCTTC. It translates to CASSQDGDRGSYNEQFF.

The count of this clone is one. V and J are TRBV27 and TRBJ1-6; D gene unclear. The CDR3 is 14 amino acids. V shed 1 base and J shed 8 bases, with 9 bases lying between them. Germline CDR1 MNHEY, CDR2 SMNVEV (reference sequence). The CDR3, as DNA: TGTGCCAGCAGTTTATACGGGTGGGATTCACCCCTCCACTTT. Translated: CASSLYGWDSPLHF.

The gene calls are TRBV2 and TRBJ1-5; 9 bases are a match to TRBD1. The CDR3 runs 14 residues. CDR1 and CDR2 from the germline V gene are SNHLY and FYNNEI. V shed 11 bases and J 8 bases; nucleotides not matched to a gene: 13. The CDR3 nucleotides are TGTGCCTCGATAAAAGACAGGGGGGGAGAGCCCCAGCATTTT. Amino acid sequence: CASIKDRGGEPQHF.

The genes are TRBV5-6 and TRBJ1-5; D possibly corresponds to TRBD1 (5 bases). The CDR3 has 16 residues. Germline V gives CDR1 SGHDT, CDR2 YYEEEE. The V end was cut by 1 base, the J end by 0 bases, with 11 bases between. The CDR3 region is CASSLFRRDSNQPQHF. The CDR3 nucleotides read TGTGCCAGCAGCTTGTTCCGCAGGGATAGCAATCAGCCCCAGCATTTT.

This clone appeared once. The V and J genes are TRBV28 and TRBJ2-7, with 7 nucleotides matching TRBD2. The germline gives CDR1 MDHEN, CDR2 SYDVKM. The CDR3 extends over 15 amino acids. With V trimmed by 6 bases and J by 3 bases, 11 bases remained unmatched. Here the CDR3 reads CASSPEIAGYYEQYF. CDR3 coding DNA: TGTGCCAGCAGCCCCGAGATAGCGGGCTACTACGAGCAGTACTTC.

The chain joins TRBV5-4 to TRBJ2-5; 11 bases fit TRBD2. The CDR3 length is 15 residues. V dropped 3 bases and J dropped 4; count of bases not matched to a gene: 5. The germline gives CDR1 SGHNT, CDR2 YYREEE (reference sequence). This CDR3 reads CASSYRLAGRETQYF. CDR3 nucleotides: TGTGCCAGCAGCTACCGACTAGCGGGAAGAGAGACCCAGTACTTC.

This chain links TRBV7-8 with TRBJ2-7; D unresolved. The CDR3 is 14 amino acids. Per the germline V gene, CDR1 is SGHVS and CDR2 is FQNEAQ. V lost 0 bases to trimming and J lost 3 bases, with 9 bases between them. Here the CDR3 reads CASSLALGVYEQYF. The CDR3 nucleotides are TGTGCCAGCAGCTTAGCGCTCGGAGTCTACGAGCAGTACTTC.

This clone was seen a few times. V is TRBV20-1 and J is TRBJ2-3; tentative D call: TRBD2 (6 bases). CDR1 and CDR2 from the germline V gene are DFQATT and SNEGSKA (reference sequence). The CDR3 totals 11 residues. Trimming cost V 6 bases and J 2 bases, with 6 bases left between them. CDR3 DNA: TGCAGTGCGGGACTCACAGATACGCAGTATTTT. It is translated as CSAGLTDTQYF.

A single count supports this clone. The V and J genes are TRBV5-5 and TRBJ1-2; TRBD1 agrees at 7 bases. V lost 4 bases and J lost 3; bases outside the gene matches: 6. Germline assignment: CDR1 SGHKS and CDR2 YYEKEE (reference sequence). The CDR3 has 14 amino acids. The CDR3, as DNA: TGTGCCAGCAGCAAGACAGGGTTGGACTATGGCTACACCTTC. It codes for CASSKTGLDYGYTF.

This rearrangement joins TRBV27 to TRBJ1-5, with 7 bases aligning to TRBD1. There are 15 residues in the CDR3. CDR1 and CDR2 from the germline V gene are MNHEY and SMNVEV (reference sequence). V shed 6 bases, J shed 5 bases, and the junction held 10 bases outside the gene matches. CDR3 bases: TGTGCCAGCAGGGCATTAGACAGGGCCGATCAGCCCCAGCATTTT. This sequence encodes CASRALDRADQPQHF.